The present TCR beta chain was sequenced within a study of radiotherapy plus CTLA-4 blockade in lung cancer. Broader study findings: Radiotherapy was combined with ipilimumab, and tumor-derived TCR clones then expanded in blood. In blood, early T cell clone dynamics reportedly predicted response best, together with interferon-beta.

A remark on this clone: Its antigen is still unknown.

Lung cancer patients with chemo-refractory metastatic non-small-cell disease were given focal radiation plus CTLA-4 blockade with ipilimumab. This table comes from immunoSEQ multiplex PCR, and its TCRdb copy is limited to in-frame clones, with some not included. The table records around 50,000 clones, about 88% of them present only once. Germline V CDR1 and CDR2: MDHEN, SYDVKM. The ends lost 5 bases at V and 5 bases at J; junction bases unmatched: 8. This CDR3 is 14 amino acids long. The chain carries TRBV28 and TRBJ2-5; 7 bases agree with TRBD1. This TCR was recovered from a human donor with non-small cell lung cancer that progressed on radiotherapy plus ipilimumab. Some clones in this sample may be carry-over from other donors' samples. The source material was peripheral blood, sampled from a patient treated with radiotherapy plus ipilimumab. The CDR3 DNA reads TGTGCCAGCAGTCCCCAGGGCAGGGGGGAGACCCAGTACTTC. Amino acid sequence: CASSPQGRGETQYF.